This passage covers 8 T cell receptor beta chains from one sample sequenced in a study of cytomegalovirus exposure and HLA in healthy donors. The PCR made use of 60 Vbeta and 13 Jbeta primers. Assay used: immunoSEQ multiplex PCR; TCRdb lists only in-frame clones, some missing. This table has around 85,000 clones, approximately 80% appearing once. Sequences were obtained from PBMCs. The origin of the receptors is a man aged 45 to 65 in good health and CMV-seropositive.

V is TRBV19 and J is TRBJ2-3; D is possibly TRBD2 (6 bases). Between the trimmed V and J ends, which lost 6 bases and 3 bases, there was a span of 10 bases. The CDR3 extends over 13 amino acids. The germline V gene encodes CDR1 LNHDA and CDR2 SQIVND (reference sequence). The CDR3 coding sequence is TGTGCCAGTAGCGGAGGGCGGACAGATACGCAGTATTTT. This encodes CASSGGRTDTQYF.

The chain couples TRBV6-5 to TRBJ1-2, with TRBD1 matching over 7 bases. After removal of 10 bases from V and 3 bases from J, the junction contained 8 bases not matched to a gene. Germline V gene sequence: CDR1 MNHEY, CDR2 SVGAGI. The CDR3 covers 13 residues. The CDR3 nucleotides are TGTGCCACCCGTTCGACAGGGCACTATGGCTACACCTTC. Its translation is CATRSTGHYGYTF.

This clone was observed a handful of times. This rearrangement joins TRBV18 to TRBJ1-2; TRBD1 aligns across 10 bases. The trim removed 3 bases at V and 3 bases at J, leaving 4 bases unmatched. This CDR3 has 15 amino acids. Per germline, CDR1 KGHSH and CDR2 LQKENI. CDR3 protein: CASSPGQGSHYGYTF. DNA for the CDR3: TGTGCCAGCTCACCGGGACAGGGGTCCCACTATGGCTACACCTTC.

The rearrangement uses TRBV7-9 and TRBJ1-2; weak D call: TRBD1 (6 bases). From germline, CDR1 is SEHNR and CDR2 FQNEAQ (reference sequence). The V end lost 1 base, the J end lost 14 bases, and 14 bases lay between the germline ends. The CDR3 totals 12 residues. For the CDR3, the DNA is TGTGCCAGCAGCTTAGACCGGGACATCTCGACCTTC. As protein: CASSLDRDISTF.

The V gene is TRBV30, the J gene TRBJ2-1; 7 nucleotides line up with TRBD2. V lost 4 bases, J lost 9 bases, and 9 bases stayed unmatched. The CDR3 extends over 13 amino acids. In germline, CDR1 is GTSNPN, CDR2 SVGIG (reference sequence). The CDR3 coding sequence is TGTGCCTGGAACCGACTAGCCGTGGGTGAGCAGTTCTTC. As protein: CAWNRLAVGEQFF.

This clone occurred a few times. The chain employs TRBV18 and TRBJ2-4; 7 bases line up with TRBD2. This CDR3 contains 16 residues. Trimming removed 3 bases from V and 0 bases from J; junction bases left unmatched: 5. The V gene's germline CDR1 is KGHSH and CDR2 LQKENI. The CDR3 reads CASSPPGTIAKNIQYF. The CDR3 DNA follows: TGTGCCAGCTCACCGCCCGGGACTATAGCCAAAAACATTCAGTACTTC.

This chain uses TRBV7-9 with TRBJ2-7; D perhaps matches TRBD2 (6 bases). The V gene's germline CDR1 is SEHNR and CDR2 FQNEAQ (reference sequence). CDR3 length: 15 residues. V gave up 5 bases and J gave up 4 bases, with 18 bases separating them. This CDR3 reads CASSHTGTSRYEQYF. CDR3 nucleotides: TGTGCCAGCAGCCATACCGGGACTTCAAGATACGAGCAGTACTTC.

CDR3 region: CASSLRTGDTDTQYF. The CDR3 nucleotides read TGTGCCAGCAGCCTTAGGACAGGGGACACAGATACGCAGTATTTT. V and J are TRBV5-4 and TRBJ2-3; 9 bases map to TRBD1. This CDR3 comprises 15 residues. With V trimmed by 4 bases and J by 2 bases, 5 bases remained unmatched. Germline CDR1 is SGHNT and CDR2 is YYREEE (reference sequence).